The T cell receptor (beta chain) described here comes from a study of type 1 regulatory T cells. With regard to this clonotype: Its antigen is undetermined.

V dropped 4 bases and J dropped 6; count of bases not matched to a gene: 18. Germline values: CDR1 GTSNPN, CDR2 SVGIG (reference sequence). The CDR3 covers 17 residues. TCRdb reanalysed the reads using MiXCR and keeps one entry per CDR3 protein. In the table there are about 67,000 distinct CDR3 sequences, about 48% of which are singletons. The TCR originated in a human donor in good health. The chain recombines TRBV30 with TRBJ2-3; TRBD2 matches 8 bases. The sequenced sample consisted of cultured non-Tr1 T cells, either the whole culture or a sorted T cell fraction (not recorded which). CDR3: CAWNRRPGLALEDTQYF. CDR3 nucleotides: TGTGCCTGGAACAGGAGGCCCGGACTAGCCCTCGAGGATACGCAGTATTTT.